The present T cell receptor (beta chain) was sequenced within a study of cytomegalovirus exposure and HLA in healthy donors. Whole-study results and caveats: For most TCR beta V segments, an earlier analysis put the productive rate at about 87% or about 30% of the time. The authors later found HLA-associated TCR beta chains more clonally expanded than equally common others. Analyses of presence/absence relied on an assumption of roughly uniform sequencing depth across donors.

As concerns this clone: Its antigen remains unknown.

PCR amplification relied on 60 Vbeta primers (plus 13 Jbeta primers). Original methodology: Roughly 10 million shared chains were among the approximately 76 million unique TCR beta chains that a later analysis counted. Sequenced by immunoSEQ multiplex PCR; TCRdb stores in-frame clones only, minus some. V, J and clone size were drawn from that table, and D and trimming were deduced from the DNA. The top ten hold about 3.4% of the sample, which has 90,000 or so clones, approximately 80% seen once. The CDR3 spans 16 residues. The trim removed 2 bases at V and 2 bases at J, leaving 5 bases unmatched. Germline CDR1 is SGDLS and CDR2 is YYNGEE.

The specimen sequenced was PBMCs. The sequence was obtained from a man between 25 and 39 years old in good health and CMV-seropositive. The chain couples TRBV9 to TRBJ2-2; 8 bases are a match to TRBD1. As DNA, the CDR3 is TGTGCCAGCAGCGTTAGGGGACAGGACAACACCGGGGAGCTGTTTTTT. This sequence encodes CASSVRGQDNTGELFF.